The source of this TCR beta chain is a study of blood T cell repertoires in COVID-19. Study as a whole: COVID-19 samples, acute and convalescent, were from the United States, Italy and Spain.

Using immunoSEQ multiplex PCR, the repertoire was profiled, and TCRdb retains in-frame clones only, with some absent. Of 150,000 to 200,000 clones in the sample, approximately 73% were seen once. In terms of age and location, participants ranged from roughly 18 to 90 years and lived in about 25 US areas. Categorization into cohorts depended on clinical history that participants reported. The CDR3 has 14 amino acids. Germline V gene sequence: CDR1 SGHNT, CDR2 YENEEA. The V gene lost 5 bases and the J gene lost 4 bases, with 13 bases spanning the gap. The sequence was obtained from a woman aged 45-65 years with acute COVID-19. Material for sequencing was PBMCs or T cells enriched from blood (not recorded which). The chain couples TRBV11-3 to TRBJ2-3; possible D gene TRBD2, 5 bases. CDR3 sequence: CASSPGSLSDTQYF. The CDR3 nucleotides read TGTGCCAGCAGCCCGGGGAGTCTGTCAGATACGCAGTATTTT.